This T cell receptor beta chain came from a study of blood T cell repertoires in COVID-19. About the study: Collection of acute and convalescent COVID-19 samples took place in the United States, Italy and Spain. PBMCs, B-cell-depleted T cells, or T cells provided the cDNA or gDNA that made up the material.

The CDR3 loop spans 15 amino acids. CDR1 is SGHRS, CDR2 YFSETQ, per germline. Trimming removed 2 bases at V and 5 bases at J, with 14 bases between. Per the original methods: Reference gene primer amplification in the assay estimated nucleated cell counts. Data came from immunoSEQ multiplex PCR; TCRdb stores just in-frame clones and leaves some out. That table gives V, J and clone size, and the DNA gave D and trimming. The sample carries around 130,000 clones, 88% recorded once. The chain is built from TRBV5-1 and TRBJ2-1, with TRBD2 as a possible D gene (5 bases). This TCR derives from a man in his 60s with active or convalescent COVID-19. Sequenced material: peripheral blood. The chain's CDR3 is CASSLRGGSNNEQFF. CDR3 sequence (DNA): TGCGCCAGCAGCTTACGGGGTGGGTCCAACAATGAGCAGTTCTTC.